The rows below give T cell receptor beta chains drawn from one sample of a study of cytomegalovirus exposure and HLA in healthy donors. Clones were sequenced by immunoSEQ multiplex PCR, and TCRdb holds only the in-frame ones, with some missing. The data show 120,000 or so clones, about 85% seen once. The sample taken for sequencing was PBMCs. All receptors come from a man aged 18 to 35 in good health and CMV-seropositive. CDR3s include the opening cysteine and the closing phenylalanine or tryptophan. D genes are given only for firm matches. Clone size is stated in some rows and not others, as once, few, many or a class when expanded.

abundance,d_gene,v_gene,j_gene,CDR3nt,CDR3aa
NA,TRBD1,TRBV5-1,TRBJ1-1,TGCGCCAGCAGCCGACGGCAGGGGGTAATTCTCACTGAAGCTTTCTTT,CASSRRQGVILTEAFF
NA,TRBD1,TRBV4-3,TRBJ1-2,TGCGCCAGCAGCCAACAGACAGGGAATGGCTACACCTTC,CASSQQTGNGYTF
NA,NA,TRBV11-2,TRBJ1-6,TGTGCCAGCAGCTCCCCCCCATTTGGAGCTAATTCACCCCTCCACTTT,CASSSPPFGANSPLHF
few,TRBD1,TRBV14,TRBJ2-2,TGTGCCAGCAGCCACGGGACAGTCAACACCGGGGAGCTGTTTTTT,CASSHGTVNTGELFF
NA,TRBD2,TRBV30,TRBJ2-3,TGTGCCTGGAGACTAGCGGTGAGCACAGATACGCAGTATTTT,CAWRLAVSTDTQYF
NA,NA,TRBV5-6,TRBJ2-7,TGTGCCGGCAGCCGGGGGTCGGGGGGCAACTACGAGCAGTACTTC,CAGSRGSGGNYEQYF
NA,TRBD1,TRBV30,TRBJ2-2,TGTGCCTGGAGTAAGATAGCGGGACAGGGGCGTCCCGGGGAGCTGTTTTTT,CAWSKIAGQGRPGELFF
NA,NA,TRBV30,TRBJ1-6,TGTGCCTGGAGTGACAGGGCGGATTCACCCCTCCACTTT,CAWSDRADSPLHF
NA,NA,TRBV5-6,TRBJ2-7,TGTGCCAGCACCATAGGGGGGGGATCCTACGAGCAGTACTTC,CASTIGGGSYEQYF
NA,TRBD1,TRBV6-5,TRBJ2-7,TGTGCCAGCAGTTACGACGACAGGGCGACCTACGAGCAGTACTTC,CASSYDDRATYEQYF
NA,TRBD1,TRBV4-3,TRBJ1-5,TGCGCCAGCAGCCAAGCCCCAGCCCAGGGGGGGCCCCAGCATTTT,CASSQAPAQGGPQHF
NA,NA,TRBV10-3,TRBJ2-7,TGTGCCATCAGCGGACAGCGCTCCTACGAGCAGTACTTC,CAISGQRSYEQYF
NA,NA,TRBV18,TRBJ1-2,TGTGCCAGCTCACCGAATGGACTTCAGACTAACTATGGCTACACCTTC,CASSPNGLQTNYGYTF
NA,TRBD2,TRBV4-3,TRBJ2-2,TGCGCCAGCAGCCAAGGTACGGGAGGGGAGAACACCGGGGAGCTGTTTTTT,CASSQGTGGENTGELFF
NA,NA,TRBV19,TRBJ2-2,TGTGCCAGTAGTGACAGACGGATGAACACCGGGGAGCTGTTTTTT,CASSDRRMNTGELFF
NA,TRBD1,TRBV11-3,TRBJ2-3,TGTGCCAGCAGCTTCGAGATGACAGGGCCAGATACGCAGTATTTT,CASSFEMTGPDTQYF
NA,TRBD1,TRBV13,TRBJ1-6,TGTGCCAGCAGCTTAGGGACAGGGGCTATTTCACCCCTCCACTTT,CASSLGTGAISPLHF
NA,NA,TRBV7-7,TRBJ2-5,TGTGCCAGCAGCTCCGGGGGTAAAGAGACCCAGTACTTC,CASSSGGKETQYF
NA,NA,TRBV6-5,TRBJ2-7,TGTGCTACCTCCCGTCTAGCGTTCTCCTACGAGCAGTACTTC,CATSRLAFSYEQYF
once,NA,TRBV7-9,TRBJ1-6,TGTGCCAGCAGCTTTCGTGGGGCTTCACCCCTCCACTTT,CASSFRGASPLHF
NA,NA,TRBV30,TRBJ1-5,TGTGCCTGGAGTGCGGCTACCGGGAACAATCAGCCCCAGCATTTT,CAWSAATGNNQPQHF
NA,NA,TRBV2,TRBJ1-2,TGTGCCAGCAGTGAGGACGCAGGGGCGGCTGGCTACACCTTC,CASSEDAGAAGYTF
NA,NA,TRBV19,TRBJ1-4,TGTGCCAGTAGTAGGACAGTGAATGAAAAACTGTTTTTT,CASSRTVNEKLFF
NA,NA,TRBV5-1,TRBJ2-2,TGCGCCAGCAGCCCCACGGGGGCCGGGGAGCTGTTTTTT,CASSPTGAGELFF
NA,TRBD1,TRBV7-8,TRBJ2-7,TGTGCCAGCAGCTCAGACAGGGGCCTTTACGAGCAGTACTTC,CASSSDRGLYEQYF
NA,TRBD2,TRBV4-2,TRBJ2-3,TGTGCCAGCAGCCAAGAGCCGGGGGGGCCCGCAGATACGCAGTATTTT,CASSQEPGGPADTQYF
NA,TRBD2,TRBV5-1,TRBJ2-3,TGCGCCAGCACCAGACTGAGCGGGGGCACAGATACGCAGTATTTT,CASTRLSGGTDTQYF
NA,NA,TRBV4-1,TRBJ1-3,TGCGCCAGCAGCCCTTCCGACTGGGTAAGGGGAAACACCATATATTTT,CASSPSDWVRGNTIYF
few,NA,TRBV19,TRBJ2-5,TGTGCCAGTAGTACGAGTCCGGGAAAGAGGGAGACCCAGTACTTC,CASSTSPGKRETQYF
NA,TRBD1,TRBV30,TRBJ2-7,TGTGCCTGGAGTGCAGACAGGGGGCTGTCTTACGAGCAGTACTTC,CAWSADRGLSYEQYF
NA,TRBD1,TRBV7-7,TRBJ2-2,TGTGCTAGCAGCTTAGCGACAGGGACCACCGGGGAGCTGTTTTTT,CASSLATGTTGELFF
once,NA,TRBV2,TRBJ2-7,TGTGCCAGCAGTCCGGCGTCCGTGACAGACTCCTACGAGCAGTACTTC,CASSPASVTDSYEQYF